Included here is one T cell receptor (beta chain) sequence, with context. The entry originates in a study of neoadjuvant anti-PD-1 for oral cavity cancer. CDR3 size: 14 residues. Germline V lookup: CDR1 SEHNR, CDR2 FQNEAQ (reference sequence). The V end lost 3 bases, the J end lost 5 bases, and 11 bases lay between the germline ends. The repertoire was sequenced with immunoSEQ multiplex PCR; TCRdb's copy has only in-frame clones and lacks some. The sample holds tens of thousands of clones; about four fifths are singletons and the top ten take roughly 3.4%. The chain joins TRBV7-9 to TRBJ1-5; no definite D call. The TCR sequence derives from a person aged 35-80 years with oral cavity squamous cell carcinoma. Material: PBMCs, obtained before nivolumab (anti-PD-1) treatment. DNA for the CDR3: TGTGCCAGCAGCTTTTCAACCGGGTATCAGCCCCAGCATTTT. Translated: CASSFSTGYQPQHF.